Each of the 12 T cell receptor beta chains below was sequenced from the same sample in a study of CD8+ T cells in alopecia areata. Extraction and reverse transcription of RNA yielded cDNA as the sequencing template. Data came from immunoSEQ multiplex PCR; TCRdb stores just in-frame clones and leaves some out. Of 180,000 or so clones in the sample, approximately 50% were seen once. Treatment denoted: oral pan-JAK inhibitor, 5-10 mg twice daily. The starting material was CD8+ T cells sorted from blood, obtained at roughly week 53, from a patient treated with tofacitinib. The receptors were sampled from a human donor with alopecia areata.

This clone occurred a few times. Other DNA sequences within the sample encode an identical CDR3. The chain employs TRBV5-1 and TRBJ2-5; D unresolved. This CDR3 spans 11 amino acids. Germline V gives CDR1 SGHRS, CDR2 YFSETQ. V was clipped by 4 bases and J by 2 bases, with 3 bases between them. The CDR3 protein is CASSLQETQYF. The CDR3 nucleotides read TGCGCCAGCAGCCTACAAGAGACCCAGTACTTC.

The chain combines TRBV5-1 with TRBJ2-5; maybe TRBD2 (7 bases). V was pared by 4 bases and J by 5 bases, with 15 bases between. The germline CDR1 and CDR2 sequences are SGHRS and YFSETQ. The length of the CDR3 is 14 residues. The CDR3 region is CASSLMGGLETQYF. CDR3 sequence (DNA): TGCGCCAGCAGCCTGATGGGGGGGCTGGAGACCCAGTACTTC.

This clone appeared a few times. The V and J genes are TRBV7-9 and TRBJ1-1, with 7 nucleotides matching TRBD1. The CDR3 runs 15 residues. Germline CDR1 reads SEHNR; CDR2 reads FQNEAQ (reference sequence). The ends lost 5 bases at V and 2 bases at J; junction bases unmatched: 8. The CDR3 DNA is TGTGCCAGCAGCGGCAGACAGGGAATCAACACTGAAGCTTTCTTT. The encoded protein is CASSGRQGINTEAFF. The complete variable domain, with remaining parts taken from reference TRBV7-9 and TRBJ1-1, reads DTGVSQNPRHKITKRGQNVTFRCDPISEHNRLYWYRQTLGQGPEFLTYFQNEAQLEKSRLLSDRFSAERPKGSFSTLEIQRTEQGDSAMYLCASSGRQGINTEAFFGQGTRLTVV.

The chain has TRBV30 and TRBJ1-4, with D possibly TRBD1 on 5 matching bases. The CDR3 is 16 amino acids. Trimming took off 6 bases at V and 0 bases at J, with 17 bases between the two ends. Looked up from germline, CDR1 is GTSNPN and CDR2 is SVGIG (reference sequence). The CDR3 here is CACQGRSSTTNEKLFF. CDR3 nucleotide sequence: TGTGCCTGTCAGGGTAGGAGTAGTACAACTAATGAAAAACTGTTTTTT.

The CDR3 DNA is TGTGCCTGGACTCGTAGCGGGGGACCGTCAGATACGCAGTATTTT. Protein: CAWTRSGGPSDTQYF. The rearrangement links TRBV30 to TRBJ2-3, with TRBD2 identical over 9 bases. This CDR3 is built from 15 residues. V was clipped by 4 bases and J by 4 bases; unmatched bases: 9. The germline gives CDR1 GTSNPN, CDR2 SVGIG (reference sequence). The full variable domain, rest sourced from reference TRBV30 and TRBJ2-3, is SQTIHQWPATLVQPVGSPLSLECTVEGTSNPNLYWYRQAAGRGLQLLFYSVGIGQISSEVPQNLSASRPQDRQFILSSKKLLLSDSGFYLCAWTRSGGPSDTQYFGPGTRLTVL.

V usage is TRBV20-1 and J usage is TRBJ1-2; D ambiguous. Trimming stripped 5 bases from V and 8 bases from J, with 12 bases between. Per germline, CDR1 DFQATT and CDR2 SNEGSKA (reference sequence). CDR3 size: 11 residues. Here the CDR3 DNA reads TGCAGTGCTGCAGAAAATGGCGGCTACACCTTC. Encoded protein: CSAAENGGYTF.

This clone was observed a few times. The V call is TRBV7-9, the J call TRBJ2-7; D is undetermined. V shed 4 bases and J shed 6 bases, with 16 bases lying between them. CDR1 and CDR2 (germline): SEHNR, FQNEAQ (reference sequence). There are 14 residues in the CDR3. The CDR3 DNA reads TGTGCCAGCAGCTCAGCCGTTGCCTTAAGCGAGCAGTACTTC. It translates to CASSSAVALSEQYF.

This clone has just a few counts. The rearrangement links TRBV29-1 to TRBJ2-2, with 7 bases identical to TRBD1. The CDR3 extends over 14 amino acids. Germline assignment: CDR1 SQVTM and CDR2 ANQGSEA. With 7 bases clipped from V and 0 bases from J, the junction kept 5 bases outside the gene matches. DNA of the CDR3: TGCAGCGCCGGGGACAGAACGAACACCGGGGAGCTGTTTTTT. Translation gives CSAGDRTNTGELFF.

This sequence joins TRBV5-1 and TRBJ2-1, with D tentatively TRBD2 (5 bases). This CDR3 region has 14 residues. CDR1 is SGHRS, CDR2 YFSETQ, per germline. The ends were cut back, 0 bases at V and 7 bases at J, with 11 bases in the middle. This CDR3 is CASSLASEVNEQFF. The DNA of the CDR3 is TGCGCCAGCAGCTTGGCCTCGGAGGTGAATGAGCAGTTCTTC.

The V gene is TRBV6-5, the J gene TRBJ2-1, with a tentative D call TRBD2 (6 bases). The CDR3 sequence is 15 residues long. Between the trimmed V and J ends, which lost 0 bases and 9 bases, there was a span of 15 bases. Germline V gives CDR1 MNHEY, CDR2 SVGAGI. This CDR3 reads CASSYSILATTEQFF. The CDR3 region has the DNA TGTGCCAGCAGTTACTCGATTCTAGCGACGACTGAGCAGTTCTTC.

The chain couples TRBV15 to TRBJ2-5; D gene uncertain. The CDR3 is made up of 16 amino acids. V lost 4 bases and J lost 4, with 19 bases in between. The V gene's germline CDR1 is LNHNV and CDR2 YYDKDF (reference sequence). CDR3 amino acids: CATSTDREQLGETQYF. CDR3 sequence (DNA): TGTGCCACCAGCACGGACCGTGAACAGCTAGGAGAGACCCAGTACTTC.

On this clone itself: The sample contains more than one DNA sequence encoding this CDR3. The chain has TRBV7-9 and TRBJ2-7; 9 bases map to TRBD1. The CDR3 totals 14 residues. CDR1 is SEHNR and CDR2 is FQNEAQ in the germline V gene (reference sequence). V lost 5 bases to trimming and J lost 1 base; unmatched junction nucleotides: 3. CDR3 nucleotide sequence: TGTGCCAGCAGCGCAGGACAGGGGTCCTACGAGCAGTACTTC. This codes for CASSAGQGSYEQYF.